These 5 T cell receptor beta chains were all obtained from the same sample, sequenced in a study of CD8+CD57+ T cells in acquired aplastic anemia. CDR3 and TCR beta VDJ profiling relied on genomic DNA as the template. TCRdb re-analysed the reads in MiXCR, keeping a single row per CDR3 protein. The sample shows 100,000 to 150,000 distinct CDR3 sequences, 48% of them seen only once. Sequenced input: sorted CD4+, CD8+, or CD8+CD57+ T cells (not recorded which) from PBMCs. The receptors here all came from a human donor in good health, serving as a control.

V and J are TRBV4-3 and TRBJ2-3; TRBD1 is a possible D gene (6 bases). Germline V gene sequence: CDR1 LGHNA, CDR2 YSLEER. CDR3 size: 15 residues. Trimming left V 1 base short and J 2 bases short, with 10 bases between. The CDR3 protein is CASSQAGTNTDTQYF. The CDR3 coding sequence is TGCGCCAGCAGCCAAGCTGGGACAAACACAGATACGCAGTATTTT.

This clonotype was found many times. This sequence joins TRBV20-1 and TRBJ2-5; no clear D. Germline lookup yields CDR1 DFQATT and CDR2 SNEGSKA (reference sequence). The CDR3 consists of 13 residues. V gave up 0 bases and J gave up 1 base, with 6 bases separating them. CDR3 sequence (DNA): TGCAGTGCTAGAGACGACGGCCAAGAGACCCAGTACTTC. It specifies CSARDDGQETQYF.

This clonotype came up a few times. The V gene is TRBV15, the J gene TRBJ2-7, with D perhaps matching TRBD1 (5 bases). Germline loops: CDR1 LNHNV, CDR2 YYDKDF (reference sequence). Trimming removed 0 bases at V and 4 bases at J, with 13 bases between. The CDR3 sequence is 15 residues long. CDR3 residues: CATSREPGSAYEQYF. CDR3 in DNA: TGTGCCACCAGCAGAGAACCAGGGTCAGCTTACGAGCAGTACTTC. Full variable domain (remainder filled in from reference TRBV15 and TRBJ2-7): DAMVIQNPRYQVTQFGKPVTLSCSQTLNHNVMYWYQQKSSQAPKLLFHYYDKDFNNEADTPDNFQSRRPNTSFCFLDIRSPGLGDTAMYLCATSREPGSAYEQYFGPGTRLTVT.

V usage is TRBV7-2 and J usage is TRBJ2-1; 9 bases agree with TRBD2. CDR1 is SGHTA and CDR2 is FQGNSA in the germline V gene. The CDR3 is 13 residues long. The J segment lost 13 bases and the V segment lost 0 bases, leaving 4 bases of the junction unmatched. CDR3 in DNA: TGTGCCAGCAGCTTAGCGGTTAGCGGGGGCCAGTTCTTC. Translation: CASSLAVSGGQFF.

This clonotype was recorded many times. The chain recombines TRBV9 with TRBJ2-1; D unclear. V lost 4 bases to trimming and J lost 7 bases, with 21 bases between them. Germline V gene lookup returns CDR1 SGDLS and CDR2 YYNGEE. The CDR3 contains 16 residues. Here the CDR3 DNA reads TGTGCCAGCAGCCCCAGGACCGCGCTTAGTGGGAATGAGCAGTTCTTC. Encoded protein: CASSPRTALSGNEQFF.